This T cell receptor beta chain came from a study of Ad26.COV2.S vaccination and SARS-CoV-2 variants. For the study at large: Participants got Ad26.COV2.S intramuscularly, once or twice 56 days apart.

Libraries were prepared by immunoSEQ multiplex PCR; TCRdb keeps only in-frame clonotypes and omits some of them. In the table there are 400,000 to 500,000 clones, 89% of which are singletons. The treatment was: around 19 received Ad26.COV2.S at low or high dose, single or two shots; roughly five received placebo; per-sample allocation not given. On day 63 after the first injection, vaccine and placebo recipients gave samples. Donor was an adult aged 18-55 years in Boston. Ad26.COV2.S expressed prefusion-stabilized spike from the original Wuhan strain. With 3 bases removed from V and 6 bases from J, the gap between germline ends came to 17 bases. The germline V gene has CDR1 LGHNA and CDR2 YSLEER. This CDR3 has 16 amino acids. In the case of this clone: The antigen is unknown.

Study observations and caveats: Those who received the vaccine showed greater spike-specific TCR breadth than those given placebo.

The sequences come from peripheral blood, collected in a trial of Ad26.COV2.S vaccine versus placebo. The sequence came from a person aged 18-65 years who received the Ad26.COV2.S COVID-19 vaccine or a placebo. V usage is TRBV4-3 and J usage is TRBJ2-2; no firm D call. CDR3 in DNA: TGCGCCAGCAGCCACTCCCAATCCAGCCGGCCCGGGGAGCTGTTTTTT. The encoded protein is CASSHSQSSRPGELFF.